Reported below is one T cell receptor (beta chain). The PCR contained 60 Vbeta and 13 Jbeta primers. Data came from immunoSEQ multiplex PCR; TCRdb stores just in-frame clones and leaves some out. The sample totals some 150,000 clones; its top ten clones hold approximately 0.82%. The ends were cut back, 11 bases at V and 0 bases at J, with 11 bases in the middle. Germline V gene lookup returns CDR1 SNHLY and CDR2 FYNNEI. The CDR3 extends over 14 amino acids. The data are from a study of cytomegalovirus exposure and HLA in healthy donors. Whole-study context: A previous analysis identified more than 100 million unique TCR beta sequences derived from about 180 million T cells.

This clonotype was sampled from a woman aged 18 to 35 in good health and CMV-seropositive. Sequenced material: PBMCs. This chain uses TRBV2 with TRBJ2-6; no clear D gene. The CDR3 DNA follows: TGTGCCTGTCGCTCCAGCTCTGGGGCCAACGTCCTGACTTTC. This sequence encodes CACRSSSGANVLTF. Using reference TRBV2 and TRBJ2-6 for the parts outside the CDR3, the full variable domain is EPEVTQTPSHQVTQMGQEVILRCVPISNHLYFYWYRQILGQKVEFLVSFYNNEISEKSEIFDDQFSVERPDGSNFTLKIRSTKLEDSAMYFCACRSSSGANVLTFGAGSRLTVL.